This is a list of T cell receptor beta chains from one sample in a study of shared clonotypes between healthy human individuals. Produced via immunoSEQ multiplex PCR; TCRdb's table is partial and in-frame only. The sample lists 2 million to 2.5 million clones, just over 90% occurring once. Sequencing input: naive CD4+ T cells from PBMCs. These receptors were taken from a man younger than 30 in good health. Some clones in this sample may be carry-over from other donors' samples. Both conserved end residues are part of each CDR3. The D gene is left open where the match is weak. Clone size is stated in some rows and not others, as once, few, many or a class when expanded.

j_gene	v_gene	d_gene	abundance	CDR3aa	CDR3nt
TRBJ2-4	TRBV6-1	-	-	CASSPGPAKNIQYF	TGTGCCAGCAGCCCAGGGCCAGCCAAAAACATTCAGTACTTC
TRBJ2-1	TRBV28	TRBD2	-	CASSSGTSGTGEQFF	TGTGCCAGCAGTTCCGGGACTAGCGGGACGGGTGAGCAGTTCTTC
TRBJ1-1	TRBV7-2	-	few	CASSLPPNRAANTEAFF	TGTGCCAGCAGCTTACCCCCAAACAGGGCGGCGAACACTGAAGCTTTCTTT
TRBJ1-2	TRBV19	-	once	CASSIAGATNYGYTF	TGTGCCAGTAGTATAGCTGGGGCTACTAACTATGGCTACACCTTC
TRBJ1-1	TRBV12-5	-	-	CASGAEGPEAFF	TGTGCTAGTGGAGCGGAGGGCCCTGAAGCTTTCTTT
TRBJ1-2	TRBV9	-	-	CASSVVSSNYGYTF	TGTGCCAGCAGCGTAGTTTCTTCCAACTATGGCTACACCTTC
TRBJ1-3	TRBV7-9	TRBD1	-	CASSATGGGRDTIYF	TGTGCCAGCAGCGCCACTGGAGGGGGCAGGGACACCATATATTTT
TRBJ1-4	TRBV28	TRBD1	-	CASRGQGTGEKLFF	TGTGCCAGCAGGGGACAGGGAACAGGCGAAAAACTGTTTTTT
TRBJ1-3	TRBV10-3	-	-	CAISFGPLSGNTIYF	TGTGCCATCAGTTTCGGCCCGCTCTCGGGAAACACCATATATTTT
TRBJ2-2	TRBV5-5	-	-	CASRSPIGELFF	TGTGCCAGCAGATCACCTATCGGGGAGCTGTTTTTT
TRBJ2-7	TRBV27	TRBD2	once	CASSLSQREGYEQYF	TGTGCCAGCAGTTTATCCCAGCGGGAGGGATACGAGCAGTACTTC
TRBJ1-2	TRBV7-9	TRBD1	-	CASRQTGQGINGYTF	TGTGCCAGCAGACAAACAGGACAGGGTATCAATGGCTACACCTTC
TRBJ2-5	TRBV10-3	TRBD1	-	CAISERGTGKQETQYF	TGTGCCATCAGTGAGAGGGGGACAGGGAAGCAAGAGACCCAGTACTTC
TRBJ2-7	TRBV19	TRBD2	-	CASSIQLAGDSYEQYF	TGTGCCAGTAGTATACAACTAGCGGGTGACTCCTACGAGCAGTACTTC
TRBJ2-3	TRBV30	TRBD1	-	CAWSLEGQASTDTQYF	TGTGCCTGGAGTTTAGAGGGACAGGCGAGCACAGATACGCAGTATTTT
TRBJ2-5	TRBV9	TRBD2	-	CASSVSLAVVETQYF	TGTGCCAGCAGCGTCTCACTAGCGGTGGTGGAGACCCAGTACTTC
TRBJ1-2	TRBV13	-	-	CASSPRSYGYTF	TGTGCCAGCAGCCCCCGGTCCTATGGCTACACCTTC
TRBJ2-7	TRBV28	-	-	CASSVPGLEQYF	TGTGCCAGCAGTGTCCCCGGACTCGAGCAGTACTTC
TRBJ2-7	TRBV11-2	TRBD2	-	CASRPLIGLAAYEQYF	TGTGCCAGCAGACCCCTCATAGGACTAGCGGCGTACGAGCAGTACTTC
TRBJ2-7	TRBV5-1	-	-	CASSLGHSGPSGEQYF	TGCGCCAGCAGCTTGGGCCATAGCGGACCCTCGGGCGAGCAGTACTTC
TRBJ2-7	TRBV19	TRBD1	-	CASSSKGQAHEQYF	TGTGCCAGTAGTAGCAAGGGACAGGCCCACGAGCAGTACTTC
TRBJ1-5	TRBV5-1	-	few	CASSLSDSTNQPQHF	TGCGCCAGCAGCTTATCAGACAGTACCAATCAGCCCCAGCATTTT
TRBJ2-1	TRBV6-1	TRBD1	-	CASSRTGGRDEQFF	TGTGCCAGCAGTCGGACAGGGGGAAGAGATGAGCAGTTCTTC
TRBJ2-7	TRBV11-3	-	-	CASSLGTYEQYF	TGTGCCAGCAGCTTAGGAACCTACGAGCAGTACTTC
TRBJ1-2	TRBV7-2	TRBD1	-	CASSLGQGVNYGYTF	TGTGCCAGCAGCTTAGGCCAGGGGGTTAACTATGGCTACACCTTC
TRBJ1-2	TRBV28	-	-	CASSLSGHYGYTF	TGTGCCAGCAGTTTATCAGGCCACTATGGCTACACCTTC
TRBJ1-5	TRBV9	-	-	CASSPQDSLYSNQPQHF	TGTGCCAGCAGCCCCCAGGACAGCCTATATAGCAATCAGCCCCAGCATTTT
TRBJ1-1	TRBV6-1	-	-	CASSIEGNTEAFF	TGTGCCAGCAGTATCGAGGGGAACACTGAAGCTTTCTTT
TRBJ1-5	TRBV6-6	TRBD1	-	CAVKTGVGVQPQHF	TGTGCCGTAAAAACAGGGGTGGGGGTTCAGCCCCAGCATTTT
TRBJ1-3	TRBV19	-	-	CASMEQGSGNTIYF	TGTGCCAGTATGGAACAGGGAAGTGGAAACACCATATATTTT
TRBJ2-3	TRBV10-2	-	-	CAGRTDTQYF	TGCGCCGGGCGCACAGATACGCAGTATTTT
TRBJ1-1	TRBV18	-	once	CASSPTSGGSEAFF	TGTGCCAGCTCACCCACGTCCGGGGGGTCTGAAGCTTTCTTT
TRBJ1-2	TRBV19	-	-	CASSMQRGAVYGYTF	TGTGCCAGTAGTATGCAAAGAGGGGCAGTCTATGGCTACACCTTC
TRBJ2-1	TRBV7-7	-	-	CASSLGFRETDEQFF	TGTGCCAGCAGCTTGGGCTTTAGGGAGACCGATGAGCAGTTCTTC
TRBJ1-1	TRBV18	-	-	CASSPRSEAFF	TGTGCCAGCTCCCCGAGGTCTGAAGCTTTCTTT
TRBJ2-7	TRBV4-1	TRBD2	-	CASSPRGTSSTYEQYF	TGCGCCAGCAGCCCAAGAGGGACTAGCAGTACCTACGAGCAGTACTTC
TRBJ1-1	TRBV28	-	-	CASSLKADEAFF	TGTGCCAGCAGTTTAAAGGCAGATGAAGCTTTCTTT
TRBJ1-5	TRBV7-2	TRBD1	once	CASSLQGAATPQHF	TGTGCCAGCAGCTTGCAGGGGGCCGCCACGCCCCAGCATTTT
TRBJ1-1	TRBV5-1	-	-	CASRNEDTEAFF	TGCGCCAGCAGGAATGAGGACACTGAAGCTTTCTTT
TRBJ2-7	TRBV28	-	-	CASSHTLSAYEQYF	TGTGCCAGCAGCCACACATTGAGTGCCTACGAGCAGTACTTC
TRBJ2-1	TRBV7-9	-	-	CASSRQDEQFF	TGTGCCAGCAGCCGCCAGGATGAGCAGTTCTTC
TRBJ1-1	TRBV5-1	TRBD1	-	CASSLAGGNTEAFF	TGCGCCAGCAGCTTGGCAGGGGGTAACACTGAAGCTTTCTTT
TRBJ1-2	TRBV28	-	-	CASSSPGEGKDGYTF	TGTGCCAGCAGTTCGCCGGGGGAAGGGAAGGATGGCTACACCTTC
TRBJ1-2	TRBV2	-	-	CASRVLVYGYTF	TGTGCCAGCAGGGTATTGGTCTATGGCTACACCTTC
TRBJ1-2	TRBV9	TRBD1	-	CASSKGQGNYGYTF	TGTGCCAGCAGCAAGGGACAGGGGAACTATGGCTACACCTTC